This T cell receptor beta chain was documented in a study of cytomegalovirus exposure and HLA in healthy donors. Study context: An earlier analysis identified approximately 110 million unique TCR beta sequences in approximately 170 million T cells. Among several hundred genotyped donors, around 77% fell in the Caucasian-associated ancestry cluster.

CDR3 length: 16 amino acids. The germline CDR1 and CDR2 sequences are MNHNS and SASEGT. V was shortened by 3 bases and J by 2 bases, with 17 bases between the two germline ends. This clone was picked up one time. The PCR used 60 Vbeta and 13 Jbeta primers. This table comes from immunoSEQ multiplex PCR, and its TCRdb copy is limited to in-frame clones, with some not included. The table has 130,000 or so clones, 75% seen once. Sequencing used PBMCs. This chain uses TRBV6-1 with TRBJ2-7, with D unclear. The sequence was obtained from a young man in good health and CMV-seronegative. The CDR3 here is CASSDSVLAATYEQYF. The CDR3 DNA sequence: TGTGCCAGCAGTGATTCAGTTTTGGCGGCGACCTACGAGCAGTACTTC.